This T cell receptor (beta chain) was observed in a study of T cells expressing NK-cell markers. Study-wide results and limits: More than 5 donors showed dominant NKG2C+ clonotypes comprising roughly 1.0-7.5% of their CD8+ T cells.

Comments on this clonotype: The antigen remains unidentified.

From the 5' RACE reads, TCRdb lists one entry per CDR3 protein and no DNA. This repertoire includes a few hundred thousand distinct CDR3 sequences. Germline CDR1 and CDR2: WNHNN and SYGVQD (reference sequence). The CDR3 is 15 residues long. The rearrangement joins TRBV10-1 to TRBJ2-1; there is no DNA to check the TCRdb D call of TRBD2. The receptor was derived from a man between 18 and 35 years old in good health. Input material: blood T cells: a sorted CD56 or NKG2C T cell subset, CD4+ or CD8+ T cells, or bulk PBMC T cells (not recorded which). CDR3: CASSTLAGGRNEQFF.